The 3 T cell receptor beta chains below all came from one sample that was sequenced in a study of T cells in women clearing cervical HPV infection. Generated by immunoSEQ multiplex PCR, the TCRdb table keeps only in-frame clones and is missing some. Recorded for this sample: tens of thousands of clones. The sample comprised blood buffy coat. Source of these receptors: a woman between 18 and 75 years old with a cervical HPV16 infection that either progressed to CIN3+ or cleared (not recorded which).

CDR3 loop: CASSGAGGSYNEQFF. Incomplete CDR3 DNA: TGTGCCAGCAGCGGTGCGGGGGGTTCCTACAATGAG. This rearrangement joins TRBV5-8 to TRBJ2-1, with 8 bases that match TRBD2. The read stops 3 residues short of the end of the CDR3; the missing end is completed from the germline J gene. CDR3 length: 15 amino acids. After removal of 4 bases from V and 1 base from J, the junction contained 4 bases not matched to a gene. The V gene's germline CDR1 is SGHTS and CDR2 YDEGEE.

Note on this clone: The read ends 3 residues early relative to the CDR3; the germline J gene fills the gap. J is TRBJ1-2 and V is TRBV5-4, with 8 bases lining up with TRBD1. Germline V CDR1 and CDR2: SGHNT, YYREEE (reference sequence). V was clipped by 5 bases and J by 6 bases; unmatched bases: 6. The CDR3 sequence is 13 residues long. The sequenced CDR3 bases are TGTGCCAGCAGGAATACAGGGGGACATGGC. It specifies CASRNTGGHG. In full, the CDR3 is CASRNTGGHGYTF.

The CDR3 DNA, read in part, is TGTGCCAGCAGTTTTAGCGGGGACAGCTCCTACGAG. It translates to CASSFSGDSSYE. The complete CDR3 protein is CASSFSGDSSYEQYF. The J gene is TRBJ2-7, the V gene TRBV27; TRBD2 is a possible D gene (8 bases). The missing CDR3 end, 3 residues past where the read stops, is filled in from the germline J gene. Germline V gene sequence: CDR1 MNHEY, CDR2 SMNVEV (reference sequence). Trimming left V 3 bases short and J 0 bases short, with 12 bases between. The CDR3 extends over 15 amino acids.